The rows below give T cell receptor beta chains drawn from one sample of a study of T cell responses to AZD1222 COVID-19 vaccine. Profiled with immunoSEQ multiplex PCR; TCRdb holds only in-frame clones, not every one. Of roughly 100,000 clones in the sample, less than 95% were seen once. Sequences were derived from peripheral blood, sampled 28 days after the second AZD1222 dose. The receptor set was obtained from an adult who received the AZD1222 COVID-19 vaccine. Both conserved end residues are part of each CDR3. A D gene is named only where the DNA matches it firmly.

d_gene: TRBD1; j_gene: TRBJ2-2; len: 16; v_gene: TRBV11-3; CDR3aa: CASSHGQGANTGELFF; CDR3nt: TGTGCCAGCAGCCACGGACAGGGGGCGAACACCGGGGAGCTGTTTTTT
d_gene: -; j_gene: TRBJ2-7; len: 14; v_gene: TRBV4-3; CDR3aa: CASSQETAANEQYF; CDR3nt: TGCGCCAGCAGCCAAGAGACAGCCGCAAACGAGCAGTACTTC
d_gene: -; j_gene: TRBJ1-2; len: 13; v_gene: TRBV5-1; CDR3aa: CASSIDPVRGYTF; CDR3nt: TGCGCCAGCAGCATCGACCCGGTGCGGGGCTACACCTTC
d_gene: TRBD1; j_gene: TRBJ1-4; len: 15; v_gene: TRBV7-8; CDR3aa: CASSPPGQGYEKLFF; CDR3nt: TGTGCCAGCAGCCCACCGGGACAGGGATACGAAAAACTGTTTTTT
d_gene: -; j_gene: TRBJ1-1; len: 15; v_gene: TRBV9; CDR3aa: CASSVGPEEYTEAFF; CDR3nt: TGTGCCAGCAGCGTAGGGCCCGAGGAGTACACTGAAGCTTTCTTT
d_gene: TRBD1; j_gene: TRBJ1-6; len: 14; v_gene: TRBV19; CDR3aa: CATQPGQRNSPLHF; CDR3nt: TGTGCCACCCAACCGGGACAGAGAAATTCACCCCTCCACTTT
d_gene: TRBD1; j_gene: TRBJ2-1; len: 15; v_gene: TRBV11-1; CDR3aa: CASSSGTGQYNEQFF; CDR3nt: TGTGCCAGCAGCTCAGGGACAGGGCAGTACAATGAGCAGTTCTTC
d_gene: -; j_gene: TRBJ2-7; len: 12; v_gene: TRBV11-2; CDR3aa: CASSPRGYEQYF; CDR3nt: TGTGCCAGCAGCCCCAGGGGCTACGAGCAGTACTTC
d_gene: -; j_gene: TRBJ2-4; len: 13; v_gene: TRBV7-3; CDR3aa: CASSPGPGDIQYF; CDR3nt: TGTGCCAGCAGCCCAGGTCCGGGGGACATTCAGTACTTC
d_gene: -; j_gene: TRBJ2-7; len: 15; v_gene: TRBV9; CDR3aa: CASSVSGGGGYEQYF; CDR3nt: TGTGCCAGCAGCGTTTCTGGGGGGGGCGGCTACGAGCAGTACTTC
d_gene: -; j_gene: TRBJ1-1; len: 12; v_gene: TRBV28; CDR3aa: CASSFGVTEAFF; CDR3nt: TGTGCCAGCAGTTTCGGAGTAACTGAAGCTTTCTTT
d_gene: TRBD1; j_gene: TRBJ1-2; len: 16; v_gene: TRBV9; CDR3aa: CASSAGVRTGTFGYTF; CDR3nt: TGTGCCAGCAGCGCGGGGGTGAGGACAGGGACGTTTGGCTACACCTTC
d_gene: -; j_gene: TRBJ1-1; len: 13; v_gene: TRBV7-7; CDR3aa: CASSLSENTEAFF; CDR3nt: TGTGCTAGCAGCTTATCTGAGAACACTGAAGCTTTCTTT
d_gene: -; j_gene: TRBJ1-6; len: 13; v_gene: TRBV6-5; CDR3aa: CASSYEGNSPLHF; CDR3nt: TGTGCCAGCAGTTACGAGGGGAATTCACCCCTCCACTTT